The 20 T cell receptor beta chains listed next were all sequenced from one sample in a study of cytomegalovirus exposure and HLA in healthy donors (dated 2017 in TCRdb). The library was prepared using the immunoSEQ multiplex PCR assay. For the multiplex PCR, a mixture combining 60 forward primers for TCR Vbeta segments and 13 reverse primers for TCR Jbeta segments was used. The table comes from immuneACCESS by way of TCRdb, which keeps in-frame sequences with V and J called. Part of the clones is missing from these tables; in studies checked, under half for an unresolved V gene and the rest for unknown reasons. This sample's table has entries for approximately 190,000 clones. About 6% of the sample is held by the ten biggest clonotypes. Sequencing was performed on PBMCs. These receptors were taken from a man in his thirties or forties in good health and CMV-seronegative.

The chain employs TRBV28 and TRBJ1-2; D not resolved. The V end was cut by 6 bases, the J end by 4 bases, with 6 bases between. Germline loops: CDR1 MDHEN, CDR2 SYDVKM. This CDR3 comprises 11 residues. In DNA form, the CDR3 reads TGTGCCAGCAGCCCATCCTATGGCTACACCTTC. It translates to CASSPSYGYTF.

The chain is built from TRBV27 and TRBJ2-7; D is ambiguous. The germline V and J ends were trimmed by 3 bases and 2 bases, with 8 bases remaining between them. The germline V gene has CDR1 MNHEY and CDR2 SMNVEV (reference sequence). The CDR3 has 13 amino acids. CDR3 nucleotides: TGTGCCAGCAGTTTTCTGGGCCCCTACGAGCAGTACTTC. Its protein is CASSFLGPYEQYF.

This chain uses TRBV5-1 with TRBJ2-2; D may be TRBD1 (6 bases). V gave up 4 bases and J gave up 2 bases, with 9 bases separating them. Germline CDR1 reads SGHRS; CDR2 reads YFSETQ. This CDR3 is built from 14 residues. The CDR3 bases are TGCGCCAGCAGCGCGGACAGAAACACCGGGGAGCTGTTTTTT. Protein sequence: CASSADRNTGELFF.

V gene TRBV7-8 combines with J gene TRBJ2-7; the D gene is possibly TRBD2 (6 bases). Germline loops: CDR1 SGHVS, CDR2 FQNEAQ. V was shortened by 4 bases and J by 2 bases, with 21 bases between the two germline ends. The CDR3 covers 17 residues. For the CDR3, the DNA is TGTGCCAGCAGCTCACCCCGTGGGGTTGGCGGGACCTACGAGCAGTACTTC. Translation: CASSSPRGVGGTYEQYF.

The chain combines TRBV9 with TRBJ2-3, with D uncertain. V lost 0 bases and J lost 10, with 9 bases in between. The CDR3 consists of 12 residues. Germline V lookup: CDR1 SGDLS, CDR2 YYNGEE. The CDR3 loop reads CASSVDNSAQYF. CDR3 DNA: TGTGCCAGCAGCGTAGATAATAGTGCGCAGTATTTT.

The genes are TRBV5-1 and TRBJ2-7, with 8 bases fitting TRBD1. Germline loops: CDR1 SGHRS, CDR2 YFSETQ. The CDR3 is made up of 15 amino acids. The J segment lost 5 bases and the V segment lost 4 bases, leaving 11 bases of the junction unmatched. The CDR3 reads CASSPGGRGLDEQYF. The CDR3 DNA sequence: TGCGCCAGCAGCCCCGGGGGCAGGGGGCTGGACGAGCAGTACTTC.

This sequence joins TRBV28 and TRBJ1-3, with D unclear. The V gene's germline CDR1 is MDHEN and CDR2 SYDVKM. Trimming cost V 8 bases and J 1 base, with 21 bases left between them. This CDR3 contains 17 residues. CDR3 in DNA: TGTGCCAGCTCAATATCTGGGAGGGCAAGTTCTGGAAACACCATATATTTT. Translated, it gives CASSISGRASSGNTIYF. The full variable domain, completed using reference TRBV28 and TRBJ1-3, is DVKVTQSSRYLVKRTGEKVFLECVQDMDHENMFWYRQDPGLGLRLIYFSYDVKMKEKGDIPEGYSVSREKKERFSLILESASTNQTSMYLCASSISGRASSGNTIYFGEGSWLTVV.

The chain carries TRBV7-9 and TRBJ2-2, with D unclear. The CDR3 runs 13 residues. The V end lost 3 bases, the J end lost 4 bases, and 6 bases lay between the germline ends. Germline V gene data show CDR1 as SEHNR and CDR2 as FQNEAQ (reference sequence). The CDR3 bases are TGTGCCAGCAGCTTGGCAGGCACCGGGGAGCTGTTTTTT. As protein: CASSLAGTGELFF.

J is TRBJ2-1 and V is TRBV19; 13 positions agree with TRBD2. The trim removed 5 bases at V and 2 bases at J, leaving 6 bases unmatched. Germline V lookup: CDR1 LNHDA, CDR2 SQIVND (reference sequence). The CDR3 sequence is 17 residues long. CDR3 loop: CASSPGTSGNPYNEQFF. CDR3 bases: TGTGCCAGTAGTCCGGGGACTAGCGGGAACCCCTACAATGAGCAGTTCTTC. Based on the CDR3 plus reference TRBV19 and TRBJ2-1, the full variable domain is DGGITQSPKYLFRKEGQNVTLSCEQNLNHDAMYWYRQDPGQGLRLIYYSQIVNDFQKGDIAEGYSVSREKKESFPLTVTSAQKNPTAFYLCASSPGTSGNPYNEQFFGPGTRLTVL.

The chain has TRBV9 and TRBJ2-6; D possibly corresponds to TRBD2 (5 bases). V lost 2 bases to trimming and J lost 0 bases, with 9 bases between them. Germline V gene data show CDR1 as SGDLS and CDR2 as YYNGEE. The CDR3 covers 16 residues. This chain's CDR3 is CASSVPGSSGANVLTF. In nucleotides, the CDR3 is TGTGCCAGCAGCGTCCCGGGGTCCTCTGGGGCCAACGTCCTGACTTTC.

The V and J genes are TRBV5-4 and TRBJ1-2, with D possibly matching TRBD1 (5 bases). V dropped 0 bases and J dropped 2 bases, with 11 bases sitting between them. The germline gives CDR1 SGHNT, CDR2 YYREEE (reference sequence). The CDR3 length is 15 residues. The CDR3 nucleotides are TGTGCCAGCAGCTTGGAATCAGGGATGAACTATGGCTACACCTTC. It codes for CASSLESGMNYGYTF.

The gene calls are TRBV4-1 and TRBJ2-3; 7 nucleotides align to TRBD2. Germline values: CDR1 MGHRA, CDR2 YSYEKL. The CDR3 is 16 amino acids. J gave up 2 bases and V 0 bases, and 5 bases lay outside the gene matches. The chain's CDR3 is CASSQEPSGTTDTQYF. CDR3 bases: TGCGCCAGCAGCCAAGAACCTAGCGGTACCACAGATACGCAGTATTTT.

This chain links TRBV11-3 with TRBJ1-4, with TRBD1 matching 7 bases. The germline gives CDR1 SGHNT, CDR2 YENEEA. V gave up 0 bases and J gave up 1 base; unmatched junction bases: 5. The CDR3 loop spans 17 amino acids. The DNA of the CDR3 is TGTGCCAGCAGCTTAGATCAACAGGGGAGAACTAATGAAAAACTGTTTTTT. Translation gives CASSLDQQGRTNEKLFF.

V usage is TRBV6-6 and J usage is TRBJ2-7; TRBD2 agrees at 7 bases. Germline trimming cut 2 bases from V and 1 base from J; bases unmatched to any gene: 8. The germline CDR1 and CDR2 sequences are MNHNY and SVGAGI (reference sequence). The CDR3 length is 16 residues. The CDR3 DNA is TGTGCCAGCAGTTACGTCCCACGGGGGGAGTCCTACGAGCAGTACTTC. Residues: CASSYVPRGESYEQYF.

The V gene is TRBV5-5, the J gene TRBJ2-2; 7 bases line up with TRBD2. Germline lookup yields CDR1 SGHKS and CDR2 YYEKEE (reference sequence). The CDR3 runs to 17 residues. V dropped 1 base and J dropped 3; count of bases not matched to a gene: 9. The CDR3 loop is CASSLFLAGVDTGELFF. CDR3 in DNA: TGTGCCAGCAGCTTGTTTCTGGCGGGAGTCGACACCGGGGAGCTGTTTTTT.

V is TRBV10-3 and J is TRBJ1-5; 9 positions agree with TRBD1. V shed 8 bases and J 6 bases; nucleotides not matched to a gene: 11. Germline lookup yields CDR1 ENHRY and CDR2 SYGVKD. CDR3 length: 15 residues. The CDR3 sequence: CAISRGQGEGQPQHF. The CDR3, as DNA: TGTGCCATCTCAAGGGGACAGGGAGAAGGTCAGCCCCAGCATTTT.

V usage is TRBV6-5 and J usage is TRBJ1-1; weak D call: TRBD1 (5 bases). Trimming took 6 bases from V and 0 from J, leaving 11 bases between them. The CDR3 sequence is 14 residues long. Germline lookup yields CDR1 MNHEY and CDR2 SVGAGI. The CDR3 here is CASRQGTMNTEAFF. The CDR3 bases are TGTGCCAGCAGGCAGGGAACAATGAACACTGAAGCTTTCTTT.

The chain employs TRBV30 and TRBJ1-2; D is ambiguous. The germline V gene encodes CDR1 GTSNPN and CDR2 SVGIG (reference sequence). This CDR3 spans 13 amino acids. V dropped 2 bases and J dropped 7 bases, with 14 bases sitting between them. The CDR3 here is CAWSRTSEGGYTF. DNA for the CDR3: TGTGCCTGGAGTAGGACGTCTGAGGGTGGCTACACCTTC.

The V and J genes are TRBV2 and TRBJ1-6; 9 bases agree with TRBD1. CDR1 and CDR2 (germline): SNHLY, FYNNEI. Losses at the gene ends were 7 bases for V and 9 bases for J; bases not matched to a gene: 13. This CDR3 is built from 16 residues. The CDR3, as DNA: TGTGCCAGCAACCCGGGACAGGGATATAATGGTTCACCCCTCCACTTT. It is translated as CASNPGQGYNGSPLHF.

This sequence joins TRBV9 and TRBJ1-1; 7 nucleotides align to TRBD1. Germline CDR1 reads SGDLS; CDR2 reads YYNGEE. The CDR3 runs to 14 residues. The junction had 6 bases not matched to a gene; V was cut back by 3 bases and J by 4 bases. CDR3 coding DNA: TGTGCCAGCAGCGACCACAGGGGCGGCACTGAAGCTTTCTTT. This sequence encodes CASSDHRGGTEAFF.